The sample holds a few counts of the clone carrying this TCR beta chain. Its antigen is unknown. This sample was taken from a study of chemoradiotherapy in HPV16-positive cancers. The table came from immunoSEQ multiplex PCR; TCRdb's copy has only in-frame clones and leaves some out. The sample contains tens of thousands of clones, around 73% of which appear only once. The germline CDR1 and CDR2 sequences are SEHNR and FQNEAQ (reference sequence). V was clipped by 4 bases and J by 3 bases, with 10 bases between them. The CDR3 sequence is 13 residues long. Study-wide points: Candidate HPV-specific clones and E7-related TCR motifs grew in tumor during treatment.

The sequence derives from a human donor with HPV-associated anogenital cancer. This chain uses TRBV7-9 with TRBJ2-7; D is perhaps TRBD1 (6 bases). The specimen was collected from a patient who underwent chemoradiotherapy. This CDR3 is CASSSGQYYEQYF. The CDR3 nucleotides read TGTGCCAGCAGCTCCGGACAGTACTACGAGCAGTACTTC. Full variable domain (outside the CDR3, taken from reference TRBV7-9 and TRBJ2-7): DTGVSQNPRHKITKRGQNVTFRCDPISEHNRLYWYRQTLGQGPEFLTYFQNEAQLEKSRLLSDRFSAERPKGSFSTLEIQRTEQGDSAMYLCASSSGQYYEQYFGPGTRLTVT.